Following are 27 T cell receptor beta chains from one sample sequenced in a study of blood T cell repertoires in COVID-19. The assay was immunoSEQ multiplex PCR, and TCRdb's table has in-frame clones only and misses some. The sample holds about 200,000 clones, 85% to 95% seen once. Specimen: peripheral blood. Source of these receptors: a man aged 25-45 years with COVID-19, enrolled during active disease.

The rearrangement uses TRBV5-4 and TRBJ2-5, with D possibly TRBD1 on 6 matching bases. This CDR3 contains 13 residues. Trimming removed 3 bases from V and 3 bases from J, with 9 bases in between. CDR1 and CDR2 from the germline V gene are SGHNT and YYREEE (reference sequence). CDR3 region: CASSYRTEETQYF. As DNA, the CDR3 is TGTGCCAGCAGCTACCGGACAGAAGAGACCCAGTACTTC.

The V and J genes are TRBV2 and TRBJ1-3; D is undetermined. Between the trimmed V and J ends, which lost 2 bases and 3 bases, there was a span of 8 bases. The CDR3 contains 14 residues. CDR1 and CDR2 (germline): SNHLY, FYNNEI. This CDR3 is CASSELSDGNTIYF. CDR3 DNA: TGTGCCAGCAGTGAATTATCAGATGGAAACACCATATATTTT.

V usage is TRBV12-3 or TRBV12-4 and J usage is TRBJ2-5; 10 bases align to TRBD1. The V and J ends lost 6 bases and 4 bases, in that order; junction bases with no gene match: 2. This CDR3 is 13 amino acids long. This CDR3 is CASRGTGAETQYF. The CDR3 nucleotides read TGTGCCAGCAGGGGGACAGGGGCAGAGACCCAGTACTTC.

The sample holds one count of this clone. The CDR3 nucleotides read TGTGCCAGCAGCTTAGACTCCGGGAACACCATATATTTT. The encoded protein is CASSLDSGNTIYF. The chain has TRBV11-3 and TRBJ1-3; D remains ambiguous. V lost 0 bases and J lost 7, with 7 bases in between. CDR3 length: 13 residues. CDR1 SGHNT and CDR2 YENEEA come from the germline V gene.

This rearrangement joins TRBV3-1 (or the pseudogene TRBV3-2) to TRBJ1-2; D is possibly TRBD1 (5 bases). This CDR3 region has 15 residues. V was cut by 0 bases and J by 7 bases, with 15 bases left in between. Germline V gives CDR1 LGHDT, CDR2 YNNKEL (reference sequence). CDR3 in DNA: TGTGCCAGCAGCCAAGATGGTGGCAGGGAAGGTGGCTACACCTTC. Translation gives CASSQDGGREGGYTF.

This CDR3 is CASSDRQGNEKLFF. CDR3 sequence (DNA): TGTGCCAGCAGTGACCGACAGGGTAATGAAAAACTGTTTTTT. The genes are TRBV6-1 and TRBJ1-4, with 7 bases that match TRBD1. The CDR3 is 14 amino acids. Germline values: CDR1 MNHNS, CDR2 SASEGT. V lost 3 bases, J lost 4 bases, and 2 bases stayed unmatched.

CDR3 sequence (DNA): TGTGCCAGCTCCCTCGACAGATCCAATCAGCCCCAGCATTTT. Its translation is CASSLDRSNQPQHF. This chain uses TRBV18 with TRBJ1-5, with a possible D match to TRBD1 (5 bases). From germline, CDR1 is KGHSH and CDR2 LQKENI. V lost 6 bases and J lost 3, with 12 bases in between. The CDR3 length is 14 residues.

This chain uses TRBV11-2 with TRBJ1-1, with D tentatively TRBD1 (6 bases). CDR3 length: 16 amino acids. Trimming removed 0 bases from V and 1 base from J, with 12 bases in between. Per germline, CDR1 SGHAT and CDR2 FQNNGV. Here the CDR3 reads CASSLDLGTPNTEAFF. The DNA of the CDR3 is TGTGCCAGCAGCTTAGATCTGGGGACACCGAACACTGAAGCTTTCTTT.

V and J are TRBV3-1 (or the pseudogene TRBV3-2) and TRBJ2-2, with a tentative D call TRBD1 (5 bases). CDR1 and CDR2 from the germline V gene are LGHDT and YNNKEL (reference sequence). Trimming stripped 0 bases from V and 7 bases from J, with 9 bases between. This CDR3 has 14 residues. This CDR3 is CASSQDPGLGELFF. CDR3 in DNA: TGTGCCAGCAGCCAAGATCCAGGGCTCGGGGAGCTGTTTTTT.

V and J are TRBV19 and TRBJ2-7; TRBD1 aligns across 10 bases. This CDR3 has 14 residues. V trimming: 1 base; J trimming: 4 bases; junction bases outside the gene matches: 1. Germline V gene lookup returns CDR1 LNHDA and CDR2 SQIVND (reference sequence). The CDR3 protein is CASSIGGQGYEQYF. The CDR3 DNA sequence: TGTGCCAGTAGTATAGGGGGACAGGGGTACGAGCAGTACTTC.

The chain employs TRBV10-3 and TRBJ1-2, with TRBD1 matching 9 bases. This CDR3 is 13 amino acids long. The V gene end was trimmed by 9 bases and the J gene end by 8 bases; junction bases not matched to a gene: 10. Germline V gene data show CDR1 as ENHRY and CDR2 as SYGVKD. CDR3 sequence (DNA): TGTGCCATTTCGGTGGGACAGGGTAGCGGCTACACCTTC. Amino acid sequence: CAISVGQGSGYTF.

This chain links TRBV4-2 with TRBJ2-5; TRBD2 matches at 15 bases. From germline, CDR1 is LGHNA and CDR2 YNFKEQ. The V and J ends lost 0 bases and 4 bases, in that order; junction bases with no gene match: 18. CDR3 length: 22 amino acids. The CDR3 bases are TGTGCCAGCAGCCAAGATTTGGGGCCGGGATGGACTAGCGGGGGGGTCGGAGAGACCCAGTACTTC. This codes for CASSQDLGPGWTSGGVGETQYF.

V gene TRBV27 combines with J gene TRBJ1-2; the D gene is possibly TRBD1 (6 bases). Trimming left V 6 bases short and J 2 bases short, with 10 bases between. Germline lookup yields CDR1 MNHEY and CDR2 SMNVEV (reference sequence). The CDR3 runs 13 residues. The DNA of the CDR3 is TGTGCCAGCAGGTACAGGGAAAACTATGGCTACACCTTC. This translates into CASRYRENYGYTF.

This clone was picked up one time. The V and J genes are TRBV7-3 and TRBJ2-2; no definite D call. The V end lost 6 bases, the J end lost 1 base, and 9 bases lay between the germline ends. This CDR3 comprises 14 residues. Per the germline V gene, CDR1 is SGHTA and CDR2 is FQGTGA. CDR3 nucleotide sequence: TGTGCCAGCAGAACCCGACAGAACACCGGGGAGCTGTTTTTT. The encoded protein is CASRTRQNTGELFF.

J is TRBJ2-1 and V is TRBV4-2; TRBD2 matches at 14 bases. V lost 3 bases to trimming and J lost 5 bases; unmatched junction nucleotides: 3. The CDR3 extends over 16 amino acids. CDR1 and CDR2 from the germline V gene are LGHNA and YNFKEQ. CDR3 DNA: TGTGCCAGCAGCCAGACTAGCGGGGGGGCCGACAATGAGCAGTTCTTC. Its protein is CASSQTSGGADNEQFF.

In regard to this clone: Other DNA sequences in the sample encode the same CDR3. The J gene is TRBJ2-2, the V gene TRBV6-5; D possibly corresponds to TRBD1 (5 bases). Trimming left V 2 bases short and J 5 bases short, with 6 bases between. The CDR3 contains 13 residues. The germline V gene has CDR1 MNHEY and CDR2 SVGAGI. The chain's CDR3 is CASSYRGTGELFF. The CDR3 DNA reads TGTGCCAGCAGTTACAGGGGAACCGGGGAGCTGTTTTTT.

This chain joins TRBV12-3 or TRBV12-4 and TRBJ2-3; D not certain. V lost 3 bases, J lost 5 bases, and 9 bases lay in between. This CDR3 is built from 13 residues. CDR3 in amino acids: CASSFVAEDTQYF. The CDR3 region has the DNA TGTGCCAGCAGTTTTGTGGCAGAAGATACGCAGTATTTT.

The chain joins TRBV6-1 to TRBJ1-6, with no clear D. The CDR3 runs 18 residues. Between the trimmed V and J ends, which lost 2 bases and 7 bases, there was a span of 21 bases. Germline CDR1 is MNHNS and CDR2 is SASEGT. This CDR3 reads CASSEFFLPGTINSPLHF. CDR3 bases: TGTGCCAGCAGTGAATTTTTCCTCCCGGGAACAATAAATTCACCCCTCCACTTT.

The rearrangement links TRBV18 to TRBJ1-1; D is uncertain. Per the germline V gene, CDR1 is KGHSH and CDR2 is LQKENI. The V and J ends lost 4 bases and 1 base respectively, with 13 bases between them. CDR3 length: 15 residues. The DNA of the CDR3 is TGTGCCAGCTCACAGCTTGAGGCGCAGAACACTGAAGCTTTCTTT. Encoded protein: CASSQLEAQNTEAFF.

The V gene is TRBV12-5, the J gene TRBJ2-1; 8 positions agree with TRBD1. Germline V lookup: CDR1 LGHNT, CDR2 FRNRAP. The J segment lost 7 bases and the V segment lost 1 base, leaving 12 bases of the junction unmatched. The CDR3 consists of 17 residues. The CDR3 bases are TGTGCTAGTGGTTTGGCGTACGGGACAGGCAATGGAAATGAGCAGTTCTTC. As protein: CASGLAYGTGNGNEQFF.

This chain uses TRBV11-2 with TRBJ2-7; 8 nucleotides line up with TRBD1. The CDR3 runs 15 residues. Germline V gene data show CDR1 as SGHAT and CDR2 as FQNNGV. The junction had 4 bases not matched to a gene; V was cut back by 0 bases and J by 3 bases. This chain's CDR3 is CASSLEGTGIYEQYF. The CDR3 DNA reads TGTGCCAGCAGCTTAGAGGGGACAGGAATCTACGAGCAGTACTTC.

The genes are TRBV4-1 and TRBJ1-1, with 8 bases identical to TRBD1. In germline, CDR1 is MGHRA, CDR2 YSYEKL. Trimming took 2 bases from V and 4 from J; bases not matched to a gene: 18. This CDR3 is built from 19 residues. The DNA of the CDR3 is TGCGCCAGCAGCCAAACCTTCCCAGGGGGACAGGTTTTAGCCACTGAAGCTTTCTTT. Its protein product is CASSQTFPGGQVLATEAFF.

This rearrangement joins TRBV6-6 to TRBJ2-5, with 11 bases fitting TRBD1. Germline V gene lookup returns CDR1 MNHNY and CDR2 SVGAGI (reference sequence). J lost 7 bases, V lost 6 bases, and 7 bases had no gene match. The CDR3 runs to 14 residues. CDR3 bases: TGTGCCAGCAGGGGGACAGGGGGTGTGCGGACCCAGTACTTC. This encodes CASRGTGGVRTQYF.

CDR3 in amino acids: CASSQGTGNYGYTF. The CDR3 bases are TGTGCCAGCAGCCAAGGGACAGGGAACTATGGCTACACCTTC. The chain has TRBV9 and TRBJ1-2, with TRBD1 matching over 9 bases. There are 14 residues in the CDR3. Unmatched junction bases numbered 3, after V lost 4 bases and J lost 2 bases. Germline V lookup: CDR1 SGDLS, CDR2 YYNGEE.

The chain couples TRBV6-5 to TRBJ2-7, with 9 bases identical to TRBD1. The ends lost 6 bases at V and 5 bases at J; junction bases unmatched: 2. Germline CDR1 reads MNHEY; CDR2 reads SVGAGI. This CDR3 contains 12 residues. DNA of the CDR3: TGTGCCAGCAGGAGGACAGGGGACGAGCAGTACTTC. Translation: CASRRTGDEQYF.

Only one count was recorded for this clone. This rearrangement joins TRBV25-1 to TRBJ1-1; no definite D call. With 4 bases removed from V and 3 bases from J, the gap between germline ends came to 12 bases. There are 14 residues in the CDR3. The germline CDR1 and CDR2 sequences are MGHDK and SYGVNS. The CDR3 DNA sequence: TGTGCCAGCAGTGTGGGCCTTCTTGACACTGAAGCTTTCTTT. Its protein is CASSVGLLDTEAFF.

The chain carries TRBV12-5 and TRBJ1-1; D uncertain. Germline assignment: CDR1 LGHNT and CDR2 FRNRAP. V lost 3 bases, J lost 0 bases, and 8 bases lay in between. The CDR3 spans 14 residues. The CDR3 sequence is CASGFENLNTEAFF. DNA of the CDR3: TGTGCTAGTGGTTTTGAGAACCTGAACACTGAAGCTTTCTTT.